A single sample gave rise to the 4 T cell receptor beta chains below, sequenced in a study of cytomegalovirus exposure and HLA in healthy donors (dated by TCRdb to about 2017). Library generation was performed with the immunoSEQ multiplex PCR assay. A mixture of 60 forward primers for TCR Vbeta segments and 13 reverse primers for TCR Jbeta segments was used in the multiplex PCR. Imported from immuneACCESS, the table was reduced by TCRdb to in-frame sequences with V and J called. These copies leave out some clones; in studies compared against another copy, an unresolved V gene accounts for under half, and the cause of the remainder is not known. Here the sample has 130,000 to 150,000 clones; about 75% occur a single time. The ten largest clones represent 0.55% to 0.8% of the sample. The sample comprised PBMCs. The receptor set was obtained from a male donor in good health and CMV-seronegative.

On this clone itself: The same CDR3 can be traced to other DNA sequences in this sample. The V and J genes are TRBV7-9 and TRBJ2-7; D is undetermined. Germline V gives CDR1 SEHNR, CDR2 FQNEAQ (reference sequence). The CDR3 extends over 14 amino acids. V dropped 0 bases and J dropped 0 bases, with 6 bases sitting between them. The CDR3 spells CASSLAAVSYEQYF. The CDR3 nucleotides read TGTGCCAGCAGCTTAGCGGCAGTCTCCTACGAGCAGTACTTC.

The V call is TRBV6-5, the J call TRBJ2-3; possible D gene TRBD2, 7 bases. This CDR3 has 14 amino acids. Trimming took 6 bases from V and 4 from J, leaving 14 bases between them. In germline, CDR1 is MNHEY, CDR2 SVGAGI. This CDR3 reads CASSLTGGADTQYF. CDR3 nucleotides: TGTGCCAGCAGCCTGACGGGGGGCGCAGATACGCAGTATTTT.

The chain links TRBV5-6 to TRBJ2-2; no firm D call. Per the germline V gene, CDR1 is SGHDT and CDR2 is YYEEEE. The V end was cut by 4 bases, the J end by 4 bases, with 11 bases between. CDR3 length: 14 residues. CDR3 sequence: CASSPLGPTGELFF. The CDR3 DNA reads as TGTGCCAGCAGCCCCTTGGGCCCCACCGGGGAGCTGTTTTTT.

The genes are TRBV2 and TRBJ2-5; TRBD1 matches 7 bases. Germline V gene lookup returns CDR1 SNHLY and CDR2 FYNNEI. This CDR3 has 13 amino acids. The junction had 4 bases not matched to a gene; V was cut back by 7 bases and J by 2 bases. In DNA form, the CDR3 reads TGTGCCAGCAACGAGGGACAGCAAGAGACCCAGTACTTC. Protein sequence: CASNEGQQETQYF.